The text below deals with one TCR beta chain. The target antigen is unknown. Primers: 60 Vbeta forward and 13 Jbeta reverse. Assay: immunoSEQ multiplex PCR; the TCRdb copy retains only in-frame clones and omits some. The sample comprises 150,000 to 180,000 clones, 75% to 85% of which are singletons, and less than 10% rests with the top ten. With V trimmed by 2 bases and J by 4 bases, 10 bases remained unmatched. There are 17 residues in the CDR3. The germline CDR1 and CDR2 sequences are MGHRA and YSYEKL. The data are from a study of cytomegalovirus exposure and HLA in healthy donors. The study, taken as a whole, reports: Earlier findings revealed that most TCR beta V segments proved productive either about 87% or about 30% of the time.

The material sequenced was PBMCs. This TCR derives from a young man in good health and CMV-seropositive. This chain connects TRBV4-1 to TRBJ1-5; 8 positions agree with TRBD1. The CDR3 DNA is TGCGCCAGCAGCCAAAATAGGGACCAGGGGGCAAATCAGCCCCAGCATTTT. Its translation is CASSQNRDQGANQPQHF.